This entry lists 20 T cell receptor beta chains sequenced from one sample in a study of T cell responses to AZD1222 COVID-19 vaccine. Libraries were prepared by immunoSEQ multiplex PCR; TCRdb keeps only in-frame clonotypes and omits some of them. The table records about 150,000 clones, roughly 90% of them present only once. Source: peripheral blood, taken 28 days after the second AZD1222 dose. The receptors were gathered from an adult who received the AZD1222 COVID-19 vaccine.

The CDR3 DNA follows: TGTGCCTGGACGGGACGGAGTAATGAAAAACTGTTTTTT. This codes for CAWTGRSNEKLFF. The chain uses TRBV30 and TRBJ1-4; tentatively, D is TRBD1 (5 bases). Between the trimmed V and J ends, which lost 4 bases and 4 bases, there was a span of 10 bases. Germline V gives CDR1 GTSNPN, CDR2 SVGIG (reference sequence). The CDR3 loop spans 13 amino acids.

The chain has TRBV6-5 and TRBJ1-4; D is unresolved. Germline V gene data show CDR1 as MNHEY and CDR2 as SVGAGI. This CDR3 comprises 13 residues. V shed 7 bases and J shed 8 bases, with 14 bases lying between them. The CDR3 here is CASKSPGWEKLFF. The CDR3 DNA is TGTGCCAGCAAGAGTCCGGGATGGGAAAAACTGTTTTTT.

This chain connects TRBV2 to TRBJ2-3; the match to TRBD2 covers 7 bases. The V segment lost 8 bases and the J segment 2 bases; nucleotides outside the gene matches: 4. In germline, CDR1 is SNHLY, CDR2 FYNNEI. The CDR3 loop spans 13 amino acids. In nucleotides, the CDR3 is TGTGCCAGCCAGGGACTACCCACAGATACGCAGTATTTT. Translated, it gives CASQGLPTDTQYF.

This clone was observed a single time. The gene calls are TRBV7-2 and TRBJ2-1; possibly TRBD2 for D (5 bases). V was pared by 4 bases and J by 0 bases, with 10 bases between. From germline, CDR1 is SGHTA and CDR2 FQGNSA. CDR3 length: 15 amino acids. CDR3 protein: CASSSGVNSYNEQFF. Here the CDR3 DNA reads TGTGCCAGCAGCTCCGGGGTGAACTCCTACAATGAGCAGTTCTTC.

This chain connects TRBV18 to TRBJ1-1, with 7 nucleotides matching TRBD1. The germline CDR1 and CDR2 sequences are KGHSH and LQKENI. The CDR3 length is 14 residues. The V and J ends lost 4 bases and 3 bases, in that order; junction bases with no gene match: 5. The CDR3 DNA follows: TGTGCCAGCTCACGGACCACAGGGGACACTGAAGCTTTCTTT. Translation gives CASSRTTGDTEAFF.

The chain couples TRBV10-3 to TRBJ2-7; no clear D. The CDR3 is 11 amino acids. Trimming stripped 11 bases from V and 3 bases from J, with 11 bases between. Germline V lookup: CDR1 ENHRY, CDR2 SYGVKD. CDR3 nucleotide sequence: TGTGCCGCGACGTCCGGCTACGAGCAGTACTTC. It yields the protein CAATSGYEQYF.

V gene TRBV5-1 combines with J gene TRBJ2-1, with D possibly being TRBD1 (5 bases). V lost 6 bases and J 3 bases, leaving 10 bases between the germline ends. This CDR3 has 13 amino acids. Germline V gives CDR1 SGHRS, CDR2 YFSETQ. CDR3 sequence (DNA): TGCGCCAGCACCCAAGACAGCTACAATGAGCAGTTCTTC. Its protein is CASTQDSYNEQFF. The whole variable domain, filled in from reference TRBV5-1 and TRBJ2-1, reads KAGVTQTPRYLIKTRGQQVTLSCSPISGHRSVSWYQQTPGQGLQFLFEYFSETQRNKGNFPGRFSGRQFSNSRSEMNVSTLELGDSALYLCASTQDSYNEQFFGPGTRLTVL.

The chain joins TRBV30 to TRBJ2-1, with 10 bases fitting TRBD2. With 1 base clipped from V and 10 bases from J, the junction kept 7 bases outside the gene matches. CDR3 length equals 14 residues. Germline values: CDR1 GTSNPN, CDR2 SVGIG (reference sequence). Written as DNA, the CDR3 is TGTGCCTGGAGTGGGCTAGCGGGAGATGGCGAGCAGTTCTTC. Translation gives CAWSGLAGDGEQFF.

The chain recombines TRBV12-3 or TRBV12-4 with TRBJ2-1, with D hard to call. The CDR3 is 13 residues long. Deletions cut 4 bases from V and 5 bases from J, with 9 bases between. The CDR3 region is CASSSARDNEQFF. CDR3 DNA sequence: TGTGCCAGCAGTTCGGCGAGAGACAATGAGCAGTTCTTC.

Of note for this clone: The sample has other DNA sequences that encode this CDR3 too. As DNA, the CDR3 is TGTGCCAGCAGTTTAGGACAGGGGGCCCACGAGCAGTACTTC. This codes for CASSLGQGAHEQYF. V usage is TRBV27 and J usage is TRBJ2-7; 11 nucleotides match TRBD1. CDR3 length: 14 residues. V was clipped by 2 bases and J by 5 bases; unmatched bases: 2. Germline-derived CDR1 and CDR2 are MNHEY and SMNVEV (reference sequence).

The genes are TRBV11-3 and TRBJ2-7, with D perhaps TRBD1 (6 bases). Trimming removed 3 bases from V and 5 bases from J, with 14 bases in between. The CDR3 spans 14 residues. CDR1 is SGHNT, CDR2 YENEEA, per germline. The CDR3 here is CASSLEGGKNEQYF. Here the CDR3 DNA reads TGTGCCAGCAGCTTGGAAGGGGGAAAGAACGAGCAGTACTTC. Combining the CDR3 with reference TRBV11-3 and TRBJ2-7 gives the whole variable domain EAGVVQSPRYKIIEKKQPVAFWCNPISGHNTLYWYLQNLGQGPELLIRYENEEAVDDSQLPKDRFSAERLKGVDSTLKIQPAELGDSAVYLCASSLEGGKNEQYFGPGTRLTVT.

V gene TRBV19 combines with J gene TRBJ2-3, with 8 bases matching TRBD2. The J segment lost 2 bases and the V segment lost 5 bases, leaving 9 bases of the junction unmatched. CDR1 is LNHDA and CDR2 is SQIVND in the germline V gene (reference sequence). There are 16 residues in the CDR3. The CDR3 DNA is TGTGCCAGTAGTGCGAGCGGGAGAGCATACACAGATACGCAGTATTTT. As protein: CASSASGRAYTDTQYF.

This chain uses TRBV30 with TRBJ1-2; D possibly corresponds to TRBD1 (6 bases). The CDR3 is 13 amino acids. V lost 5 bases to trimming and J lost 2 bases, with 12 bases between them. The germline V gene encodes CDR1 GTSNPN and CDR2 SVGIG (reference sequence). The CDR3 region has the DNA TGTGCCTGGGCCTGGGACAAGAACTATGGCTACACCTTC. Amino acids: CAWAWDKNYGYTF.

This chain connects TRBV7-9 to TRBJ2-1; 7 bases match TRBD2. Germline V gives CDR1 SEHNR, CDR2 FQNEAQ (reference sequence). This CDR3 has 15 amino acids. Unmatched junction bases numbered 7, after V lost 5 bases and J lost 3 bases. The CDR3 nucleotides read TGTGCCAGCAGCCCTAATAGCGGGCGCTACAATGAGCAGTTCTTC. Residues: CASSPNSGRYNEQFF.

The rearrangement links TRBV19 to TRBJ2-1; 9 nucleotides line up with TRBD1. V shed 8 bases, J shed 2 bases, and the junction held 19 bases outside the gene matches. This CDR3 has 19 residues. CDR1 is LNHDA, CDR2 SQIVND, per germline (reference sequence). The CDR3 spells CASSKAGTGIALPYNEQFF. CDR3 coding DNA: TGTGCCAGTTCCAAGGCAGGGACAGGGATAGCCTTGCCCTACAATGAGCAGTTCTTC.

Turning to this clone: Germline and junction disagree at one end, which may indicate a read error. The chain recombines TRBV7-9 with TRBJ1-2; the D is unclear. The CDR3 runs 13 residues. Germline V gene lookup returns CDR1 SEHNR and CDR2 FQNEAQ (reference sequence). CDR3 nucleotide sequence: TGTGCCAGCAACTTAGGGCAGTTCTATGGCTACACCTTC. Translated: CASNLGQFYGYTF.

In this sample, this clone turned up once. This chain joins TRBV28 and TRBJ2-1; D might be TRBD1 (5 bases). The CDR3 has 15 amino acids. V lost 1 base and J 0 bases, leaving 7 bases between the germline ends. Germline lookup yields CDR1 MDHEN and CDR2 SYDVKM. CDR3 protein: CASSLLRGSYNEQFF. The CDR3 DNA is TGTGCCAGCAGTTTATTAAGGGGCTCCTACAATGAGCAGTTCTTC.

This clone occurred once. The V call is TRBV6-5, the J call TRBJ2-7, with TRBD1 identical over 9 bases. The germline gives CDR1 MNHEY, CDR2 SVGAGI. V was clipped by 0 bases and J by 5 bases; unmatched bases: 8. The CDR3 loop spans 16 amino acids. DNA for the CDR3: TGTGCCAGCAGTTACTCGTCTAAGAACAGGGGGCACGAGCAGTACTTC. Amino acids: CASSYSSKNRGHEQYF.

This chain connects TRBV6-5 to TRBJ2-7, with D perhaps assigned TRBD1 or TRBD2 (5 bases each). Trimming left V 2 bases short and J 3 bases short, with 8 bases between. The CDR3 runs 13 residues. CDR1 MNHEY and CDR2 SVGAGI come from the germline V gene. CDR3 in DNA: TGTGCCAGCAGTTACCGGGGCTACTACGAGCAGTACTTC. Its translation: CASSYRGYYEQYF.

In the case of this clone: A read error may produce the germline difference seen at one junction end. The rearrangement links TRBV20-1 to TRBJ2-2; the D gene is possibly TRBD1 (5 bases). CDR3 size: 10 residues. Germline CDR1 reads DFQATT; CDR2 reads SNEGSKA (reference sequence). CDR3 amino acids: CSGLTGELFF. The CDR3 DNA reads TGTTCAGGGTTGACCGGGGAGCTGTTTTTT.